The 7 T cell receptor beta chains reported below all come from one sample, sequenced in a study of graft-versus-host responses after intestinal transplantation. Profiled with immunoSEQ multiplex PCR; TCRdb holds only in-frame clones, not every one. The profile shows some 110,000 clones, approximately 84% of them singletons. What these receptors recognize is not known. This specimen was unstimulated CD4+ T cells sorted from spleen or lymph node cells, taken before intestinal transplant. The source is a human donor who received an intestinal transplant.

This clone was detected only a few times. The DNA of the CDR3 is TGTGCCAGCAGTGACACTAACTATGGCTACACCTTC. It is translated as CASSDTNYGYTF. The chain couples TRBV27 to TRBJ1-2, with no clear D. The V end lost 5 bases, the J end lost 0 bases, and 4 bases lay between the germline ends. The CDR3 covers 12 residues. CDR1 and CDR2 (germline): MNHEY, SMNVEV (reference sequence).

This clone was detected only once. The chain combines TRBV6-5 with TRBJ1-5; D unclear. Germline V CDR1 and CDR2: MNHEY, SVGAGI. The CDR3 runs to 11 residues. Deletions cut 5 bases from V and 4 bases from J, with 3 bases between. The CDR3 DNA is TGTGCCAGCAGTGGGAATCAGCCCCAGCATTTT. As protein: CASSGNQPQHF.

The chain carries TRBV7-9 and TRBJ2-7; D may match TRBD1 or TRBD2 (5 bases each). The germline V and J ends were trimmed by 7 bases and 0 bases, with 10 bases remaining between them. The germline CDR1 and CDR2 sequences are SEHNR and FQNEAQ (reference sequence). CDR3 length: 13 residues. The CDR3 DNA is TGTGCCAGCACCCGGGGACCCTCCTACGAGCAGTACTTC. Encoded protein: CASTRGPSYEQYF.

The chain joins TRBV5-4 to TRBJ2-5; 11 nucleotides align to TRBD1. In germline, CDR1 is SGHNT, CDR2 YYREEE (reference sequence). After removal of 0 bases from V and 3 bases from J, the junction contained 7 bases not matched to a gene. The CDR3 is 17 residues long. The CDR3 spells CASSLAPGQGGEETQYF. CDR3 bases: TGTGCCAGCAGCTTGGCACCGGGACAGGGGGGGGAAGAGACCCAGTACTTC.

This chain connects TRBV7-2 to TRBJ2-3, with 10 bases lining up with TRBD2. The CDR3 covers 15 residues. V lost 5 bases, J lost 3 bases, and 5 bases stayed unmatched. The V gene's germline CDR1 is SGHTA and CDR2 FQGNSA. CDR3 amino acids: CASSILAGFTDTQYF. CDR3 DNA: TGTGCCAGCAGCATACTAGCGGGGTTTACAGATACGCAGTATTTT. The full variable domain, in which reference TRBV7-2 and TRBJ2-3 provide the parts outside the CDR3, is GAGVSQSPSNKVTEKGKDVELRCDPISGHTALYWYRQSLGQGLEFLIYFQGNSAPDKSGLPSDRFSAERTGGSVSTLTIQRTQQEDSAVYLCASSILAGFTDTQYFGPGTRLTVL.

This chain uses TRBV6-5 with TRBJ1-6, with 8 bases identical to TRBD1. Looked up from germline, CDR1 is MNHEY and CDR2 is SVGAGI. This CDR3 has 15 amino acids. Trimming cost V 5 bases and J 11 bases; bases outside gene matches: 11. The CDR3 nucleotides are TGTGCCAGCAGTCGCCGGACAGGGAGCCCTACACCCCTCCACTTT. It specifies CASSRRTGSPTPLHF.

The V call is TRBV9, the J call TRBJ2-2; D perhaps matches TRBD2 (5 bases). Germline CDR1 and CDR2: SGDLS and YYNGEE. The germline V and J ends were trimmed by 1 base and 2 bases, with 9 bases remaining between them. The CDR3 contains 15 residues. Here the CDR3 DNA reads TGTGCCAGCAGCGTAAGATCGGGAAACACCGGGGAGCTGTTTTTT. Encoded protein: CASSVRSGNTGELFF.